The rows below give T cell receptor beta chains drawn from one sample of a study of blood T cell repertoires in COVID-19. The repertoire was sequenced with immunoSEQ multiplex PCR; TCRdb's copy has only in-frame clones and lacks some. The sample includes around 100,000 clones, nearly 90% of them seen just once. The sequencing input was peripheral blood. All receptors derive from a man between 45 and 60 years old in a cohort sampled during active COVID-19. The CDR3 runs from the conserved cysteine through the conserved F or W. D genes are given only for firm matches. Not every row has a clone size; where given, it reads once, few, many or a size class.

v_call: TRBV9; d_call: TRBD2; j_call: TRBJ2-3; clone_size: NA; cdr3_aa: CASSAVGGGTTDTQYF; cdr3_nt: TGTGCCAGCAGCGCGGTGGGCGGGGGGACCACAGATACGCAGTATTTT
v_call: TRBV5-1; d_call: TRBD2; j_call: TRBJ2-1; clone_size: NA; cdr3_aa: CASSAGLAGAYNEQFF; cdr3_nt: TGCGCCAGCAGCGCAGGACTAGCGGGGGCCTACAATGAGCAGTTCTTC
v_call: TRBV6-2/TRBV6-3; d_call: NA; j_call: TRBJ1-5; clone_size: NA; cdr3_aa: CASSYLDTFNQPQHF; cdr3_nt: TGTGCCAGCAGTTACCTGGACACGTTCAATCAGCCCCAGCATTTT
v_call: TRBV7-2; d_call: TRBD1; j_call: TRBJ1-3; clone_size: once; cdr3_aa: CASSLVGQNSGNTIYF; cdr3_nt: TGTGCCAGCAGCTTAGTGGGACAGAACTCTGGAAACACCATATATTTT
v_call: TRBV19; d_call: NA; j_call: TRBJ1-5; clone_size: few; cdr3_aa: CASSPTSNQPQHF; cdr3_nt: TGTGCCAGTAGTCCGACTTCGAATCAGCCCCAGCATTTT
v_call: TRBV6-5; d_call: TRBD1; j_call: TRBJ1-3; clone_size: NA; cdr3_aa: CARDRGLGNTIYF; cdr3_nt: TGTGCCAGGGACAGGGGGCTTGGAAACACCATATATTTT
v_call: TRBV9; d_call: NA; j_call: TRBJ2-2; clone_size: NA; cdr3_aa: CASSALLGGGGELFF; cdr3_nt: TGTGCCAGCAGCGCCCTACTAGGGGGGGGCGGGGAGCTGTTTTTT
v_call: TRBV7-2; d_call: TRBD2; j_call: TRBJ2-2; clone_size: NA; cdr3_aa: CASSRSGGANTGELFF; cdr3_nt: TGTGCCAGCAGCCGGAGCGGGGGGGCGAACACCGGGGAGCTGTTTTTT
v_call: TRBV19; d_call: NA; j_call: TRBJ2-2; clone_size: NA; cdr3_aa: CASSIDPRGQKAGELFF; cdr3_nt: TGTGCCAGTAGTATAGATCCCAGGGGACAAAAAGCCGGGGAGCTGTTTTTT
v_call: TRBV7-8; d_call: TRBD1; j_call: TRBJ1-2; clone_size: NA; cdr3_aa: CASSYLSQGAQGYTF; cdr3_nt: TGTGCCAGCAGCTACCTTTCGCAGGGGGCGCAAGGCTACACCTTC
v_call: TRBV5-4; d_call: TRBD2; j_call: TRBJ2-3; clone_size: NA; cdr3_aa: CASSFSGGAEDTQYF; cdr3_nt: TGTGCCAGCAGCTTTAGCGGGGGGGCCGAAGATACGCAGTATTTT
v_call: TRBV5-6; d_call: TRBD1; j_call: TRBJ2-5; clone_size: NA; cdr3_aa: CASSLVRDRVAETQYF; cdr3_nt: TGTGCCAGCAGCTTGGTCCGAGACAGGGTAGCCGAGACCCAGTACTTC
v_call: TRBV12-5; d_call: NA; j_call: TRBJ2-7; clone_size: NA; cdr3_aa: CASGLGVRDSSYEQYF; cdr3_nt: TGTGCTAGTGGTTTGGGCGTGCGGGACAGTTCCTACGAGCAGTACTTC
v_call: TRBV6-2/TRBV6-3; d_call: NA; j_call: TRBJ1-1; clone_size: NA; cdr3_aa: CASSSRVTEAFF; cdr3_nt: TGTGCCAGCAGTTCCAGGGTTACTGAAGCTTTCTTT
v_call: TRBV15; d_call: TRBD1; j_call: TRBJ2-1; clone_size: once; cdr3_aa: CATSRAPGTGDNEQFF; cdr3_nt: TGTGCCACCAGCAGAGCGCCCGGGACAGGGGACAATGAGCAGTTCTTC
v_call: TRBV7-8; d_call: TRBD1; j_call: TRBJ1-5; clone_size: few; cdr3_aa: CASSSFIQTGVASNQPQHF; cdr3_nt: TGTGCCAGCAGCTCGTTTATTCAGACAGGGGTGGCGAGCAATCAGCCCCAGCATTTT
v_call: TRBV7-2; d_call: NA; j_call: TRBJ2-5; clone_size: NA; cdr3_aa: CASSLWAGASQETQYF; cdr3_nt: TGTGCCAGCAGCTTATGGGCGGGGGCGAGTCAAGAGACCCAGTACTTC
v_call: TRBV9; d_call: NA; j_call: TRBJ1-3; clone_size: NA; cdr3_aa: CASSVDRDNTRCWGGQGNTIYF; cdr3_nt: TGTGCCAGCAGCGTAGATCGGGATAACACCCGCTGCTGGGGGGGGCAGGGAAACACCATATATTTT
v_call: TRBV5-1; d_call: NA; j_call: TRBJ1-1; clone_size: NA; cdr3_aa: CASTQGTLSTEAFF; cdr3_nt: TGCGCCAGCACCCAGGGGACCCTGAGCACTGAAGCTTTCTTT
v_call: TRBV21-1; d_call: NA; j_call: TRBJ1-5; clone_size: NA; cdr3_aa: CASNLELGQPQHF; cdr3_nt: TGTGCCAGCAACCTGGAGTTGGGTCAGCCCCAGCATTTT
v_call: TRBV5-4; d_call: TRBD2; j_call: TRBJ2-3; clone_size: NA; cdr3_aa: CASSLAASSGGADTQYF; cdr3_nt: TGTGCCAGCAGCTTGGCTGCGTCTAGCGGGGGGGCAGATACGCAGTATTTT
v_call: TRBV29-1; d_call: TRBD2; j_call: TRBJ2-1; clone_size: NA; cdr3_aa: CSVEGGGRGYNEQFF; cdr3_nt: TGCAGCGTTGAAGGCGGAGGGCGGGGGTACAATGAGCAGTTCTTC
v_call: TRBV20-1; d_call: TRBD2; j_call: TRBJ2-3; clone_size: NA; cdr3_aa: CSASPPTSGLTDTQYF; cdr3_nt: TGCAGTGCTAGTCCTCCGACTAGCGGACTTACAGATACGCAGTATTTT
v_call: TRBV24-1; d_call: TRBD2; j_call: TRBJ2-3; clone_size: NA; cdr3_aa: CATSVGSGGAADTQYF; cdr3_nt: TGTGCCACCAGTGTAGGCAGCGGGGGGGCGGCAGATACGCAGTATTTT
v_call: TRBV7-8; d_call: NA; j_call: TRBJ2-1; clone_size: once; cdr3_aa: CASSPGTNFREQFF; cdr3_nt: TGTGCCAGCAGCCCCGGGACAAATTTTCGTGAGCAGTTCTTC
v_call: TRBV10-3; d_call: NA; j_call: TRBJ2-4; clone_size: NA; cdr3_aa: CATWDKKNIQYF; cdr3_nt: TGTGCCACCTGGGACAAAAAAAACATTCAGTACTTC
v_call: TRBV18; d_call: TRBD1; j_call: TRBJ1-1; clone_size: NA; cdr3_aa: CASSPRDRDTEAFF; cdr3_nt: TGTGCCAGCTCACCCCGAGACAGGGACACTGAAGCTTTCTTT
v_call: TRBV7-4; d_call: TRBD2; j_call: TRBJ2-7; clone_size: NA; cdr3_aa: CASSLGDYRRYEQYF; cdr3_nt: TGTGCCAGCAGCTTGGGGGACTATCGGAGGTACGAGCAGTACTTC
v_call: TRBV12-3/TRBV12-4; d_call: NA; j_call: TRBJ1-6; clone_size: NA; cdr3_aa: CASSSSGPLHF; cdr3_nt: TGTGCCAGCAGTTCCAGCGGACCCCTCCACTTT
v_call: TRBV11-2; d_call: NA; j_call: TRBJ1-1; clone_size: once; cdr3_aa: CASSLSFGVRSGTEAFF; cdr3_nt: TGTGCCAGCAGCTTATCATTCGGGGTGAGGTCGGGGACTGAAGCTTTCTTT
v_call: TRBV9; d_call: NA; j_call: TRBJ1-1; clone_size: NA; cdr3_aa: CASSGRLNTEAFF; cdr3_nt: TGTGCCAGCAGCGGCAGGTTGAACACTGAAGCTTTCTTT
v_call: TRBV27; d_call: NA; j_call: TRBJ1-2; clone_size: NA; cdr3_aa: CASSPGQTLGYTF; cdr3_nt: TGTGCCAGCAGCCCCGGACAGACCCTTGGCTACACCTTC